This T cell receptor beta chain appears in the sequencing data of a study of human versus mouse CDR3 diversity and MHC coevolution. Study-wide results and caveats: Most of the three human donors had the lowest clonal inequality.

Sequencing used immunoSEQ multiplex PCR; TCRdb keeps in-frame clones, though not all of them. The repertoire has 75,000 to 90,000 clones, roughly 95% of them found once; the top ten carry approximately 1.4%. A word on this clone: Its antigen is as yet unknown.

The V gene's germline CDR1 is SGHRS and CDR2 YFSETQ. This CDR3 contains 14 residues. V lost 4 bases and J 5 bases, leaving 15 bases between the germline ends. The sequence derives from a person between 25 and 70 years old in good health. The chain has TRBV5-1 and TRBJ1-1; the D is unclear. Sequencing input: naive CD4+ T cells from blood. The subset here: CD45RO-negative CD62L-positive naive CD4 T cells. This CDR3 reads CASSPLGPGTEAFF. The CDR3 DNA is TGCGCCAGCAGCCCGCTGGGCCCGGGAACTGAAGCTTTCTTT.